This TCR beta chain was captured in a study of T cells in Graves' hyperthyroidism and ophthalmopathy. Study-wide findings and caveats: Blood samples included most of the expanded thyroid clonotypes exceeding 0.001. A 13 V-J signature model discriminated ophthalmopathy versus stable hyperthyroidism.

The source material, RNA transcripts, was used to amplify TCR beta CDR3 regions. Initially, a first-round RT-PCR of the TCR CDR3 employed the HTBI primer set. TCRdb ran MiXCR on the multiplex PCR reads and lists one entry per CDR3 protein. The table includes some 270,000 distinct CDR3 sequences, approximately 23% detected once. A remark on this clonotype: Its antigen is not identified. A much larger clone lies a single base off, so this may be a read error.

Uncontrolled infections, other autoimmune diseases, pregnancy or lactation led to exclusion of patients. PBMCs were obtained from under 13 ml fresh peripheral blood. The CDR3 sequence is 13 residues long. The V and J ends lost 6 bases and 5 bases respectively, with 13 bases between them. Per the germline V gene, CDR1 is MDHEN and CDR2 is SYDVKM. This sequence joins TRBV28 and TRBJ1-2, with a weak D call TRBD1 (6 bases). The source material was blood. The receptor comes from a woman aged 40 to 50 with Graves' ophthalmopathy. CDR3 in amino acids: CASSGTREYGYTF. The CDR3 DNA sequence: TGTGCCAGCAGCGGGACAAGGGAATATGGCTACACCTTC.